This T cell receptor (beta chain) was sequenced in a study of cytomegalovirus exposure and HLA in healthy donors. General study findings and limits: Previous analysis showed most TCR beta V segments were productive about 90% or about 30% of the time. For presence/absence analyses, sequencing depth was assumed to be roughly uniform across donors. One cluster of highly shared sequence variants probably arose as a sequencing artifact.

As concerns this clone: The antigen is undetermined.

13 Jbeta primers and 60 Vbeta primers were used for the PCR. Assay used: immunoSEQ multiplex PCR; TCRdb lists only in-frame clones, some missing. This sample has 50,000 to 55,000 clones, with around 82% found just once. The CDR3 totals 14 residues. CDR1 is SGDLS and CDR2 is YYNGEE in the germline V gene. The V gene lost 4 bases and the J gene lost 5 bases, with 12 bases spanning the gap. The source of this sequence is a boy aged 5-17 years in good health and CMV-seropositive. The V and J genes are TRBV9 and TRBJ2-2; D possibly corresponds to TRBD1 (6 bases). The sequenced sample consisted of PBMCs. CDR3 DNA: TGTGCCAGCAGCAAACAGGGCCCTACCGGGGAGCTGTTTTTT. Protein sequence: CASSKQGPTGELFF.